Below are 29 T cell receptor beta chains sequenced from a single sample in a study of blood T cell repertoires in COVID-19. Data came from immunoSEQ multiplex PCR; TCRdb stores just in-frame clones and leaves some out. The table has about 150,000 clones, about 79% seen once. The sequenced material came from peripheral blood. The receptors shown here come from a woman in her fifties or sixties with acute or convalescent COVID-19.

The chain carries TRBV20-1 and TRBJ1-4; TRBD1 matches at 10 bases. Per the germline V gene, CDR1 is DFQATT and CDR2 is SNEGSKA (reference sequence). The CDR3 runs to 16 residues. V gave up 3 bases and J gave up 4 bases; unmatched junction bases: 8. CDR3 coding DNA: TGCAGTGCTAGTGCCGGGACAGGGGCCTATAATGAAAAACTGTTTTTT. Encoded protein: CSASAGTGAYNEKLFF.

The chain employs TRBV5-4 and TRBJ1-2; 8 bases map to TRBD1. This CDR3 region has 15 residues. The germline CDR1 and CDR2 sequences are SGHNT and YYREEE (reference sequence). After removal of 4 bases from V and 8 bases from J, the junction contained 13 bases not matched to a gene. The CDR3 coding sequence is TGTGCCAGCAGCAAAGGGGGACAGGCTCCAGGAGGCTACACCTTC. Translating gives CASSKGGQAPGGYTF.

The chain is built from TRBV5-1 and TRBJ1-1; D not certain. This CDR3 is built from 13 residues. V was trimmed by 4 bases and J by 8 bases, leaving 15 bases between them. The germline CDR1 and CDR2 sequences are SGHRS and YFSETQ. In DNA form, the CDR3 reads TGCGCCAGCAGCCAACTTACAGCAGAGGAAGCTTTCTTT. This codes for CASSQLTAEEAFF.

The rearrangement uses TRBV12-5 and TRBJ1-2; D gene unclear. The CDR3 is made up of 16 amino acids. Germline V CDR1 and CDR2: LGHNT, FRNRAP. V gave up 0 bases and J gave up 2 bases, with 13 bases separating them. The CDR3 bases are TGTGCTAGTGGTTTGGTTGAGGGCGGAGCAAACTATGGCTACACCTTC. Translated, it gives CASGLVEGGANYGYTF.

This clone came up a few times. This sequence joins TRBV19 and TRBJ1-1; D is ambiguous. The CDR3 is 15 amino acids. The V and J ends lost 3 bases and 1 base respectively, with 12 bases between them. The germline gives CDR1 LNHDA, CDR2 SQIVND (reference sequence). The CDR3 loop reads CASSISSAQNTEAFF. The CDR3 DNA sequence: TGTGCCAGTAGTATTAGCTCAGCTCAGAACACTGAAGCTTTCTTT.

This clone was observed many times. The chain joins TRBV4-2 to TRBJ1-6; 9 positions agree with TRBD1. The CDR3 extends over 18 amino acids. Germline V CDR1 and CDR2: LGHNA, YNFKEQ. V lost 5 bases and J lost 6; bases outside the gene matches: 14. CDR3 loop: CASSGITWTGDPNSPLHF. DNA of the CDR3: TGTGCCAGCAGCGGTATAACCTGGACAGGGGACCCTAATTCACCCCTCCACTTT.

J is TRBJ1-5 and V is TRBV19, with D perhaps matching TRBD1 (6 bases). The CDR3 has 14 residues. V shed 10 bases and J shed 7 bases, with 20 bases lying between them. Per germline, CDR1 LNHDA and CDR2 SQIVND (reference sequence). For the CDR3, the DNA is TGTGCCACCTCCTTTTGGGACACTAAGCAGCCCCAGCATTTT. It codes for CATSFWDTKQPQHF. Together with reference TRBV19 and TRBJ1-5, the CDR3 gives the full variable domain: DGGITQSPKYLFRKEGQNVTLSCEQNLNHDAMYWYRQDPGQGLRLIYYSQIVNDFQKGDIAEGYSVSREKKESFPLTVTSAQKNPTAFYLCATSFWDTKQPQHFGDGTRLSIL.

This chain joins TRBV19 and TRBJ1-1; 9 bases map to TRBD1. CDR3 length: 15 residues. The trim removed 4 bases at V and 4 bases at J, leaving 7 bases unmatched. Germline loops: CDR1 LNHDA, CDR2 SQIVND (reference sequence). The CDR3 nucleotides are TGTGCCAGTAGTAACCCCGGGACAGGGTCCACTGAAGCTTTCTTT. Protein product: CASSNPGTGSTEAFF.

The rearrangement joins TRBV28 to TRBJ1-6; D might be TRBD1 (6 bases). This CDR3 spans 15 amino acids. From germline, CDR1 is MDHEN and CDR2 SYDVKM. The V and J ends lost 6 bases and 7 bases respectively, with 16 bases between them. For the CDR3, the DNA is TGTGCCAGCAGGGGGAACAGGGTTGAGAATTCACCCCTCCACTTT. Protein sequence: CASRGNRVENSPLHF.

This clone was seen a single time. The chain joins TRBV19 to TRBJ1-5; 7 bases line up with TRBD1. The CDR3 consists of 14 residues. V lost 4 bases, J lost 7 bases, and 7 bases stayed unmatched. CDR1 is LNHDA and CDR2 is SQIVND in the germline V gene (reference sequence). The chain's CDR3 is CASSTTGAGQPQHF. The CDR3 coding sequence is TGTGCCAGTAGTACCACAGGGGCCGGGCAGCCCCAGCATTTT.

This clone was picked up many times. This chain's CDR3 is CASSLTQGKDSPLHF. CDR3 DNA sequence: TGTGCCAGCAGCTTAACTCAGGGGAAGGATTCACCCCTCCACTTT. The chain couples TRBV7-3 to TRBJ1-6; a weak D match, TRBD1 (6 bases). There are 15 residues in the CDR3. Germline lookup yields CDR1 SGHTA and CDR2 FQGTGA. V was clipped by 0 bases and J by 8 bases, with 11 bases between them.

This chain uses TRBV2 with TRBJ1-1, with no clear D. CDR3 size: 13 residues. Germline V lookup: CDR1 SNHLY, CDR2 FYNNEI. V was cut by 6 bases and J by 1 base, with 9 bases left in between. CDR3 nucleotide sequence: TGTGCCAGCAGGACTCAACCGAACACTGAAGCTTTCTTT. It is translated as CASRTQPNTEAFF.

This chain uses TRBV5-1 with TRBJ1-4; maybe TRBD1 (5 bases). The CDR3 contains 15 residues. V was pared by 0 bases and J by 5 bases, with 11 bases between. Germline V gene data show CDR1 as SGHRS and CDR2 as YFSETQ. DNA for the CDR3: TGCGCCAGCAGCTTGGTCGTAGGGGCGAATGAAAAACTGTTTTTT. Its translation: CASSLVVGANEKLFF. The full variable domain, with the rest looked up from reference TRBV5-1 and TRBJ1-4, is KAGVTQTPRYLIKTRGQQVTLSCSPISGHRSVSWYQQTPGQGLQFLFEYFSETQRNKGNFPGRFSGRQFSNSRSEMNVSTLELGDSALYLCASSLVVGANEKLFFGSGTQLSVL.

The chain is built from TRBV7-9 and TRBJ1-2, with 7 bases matching TRBD1. Losses at the gene ends were 2 bases for V and 6 bases for J; bases not matched to a gene: 12. The CDR3 is made up of 16 amino acids. From germline, CDR1 is SEHNR and CDR2 FQNEAQ (reference sequence). The CDR3 region is CASSLRQGKVVDGYTF. The CDR3 coding sequence is TGTGCCAGCAGCTTAAGACAGGGCAAAGTGGTGGATGGCTACACCTTC.

The chain recombines TRBV7-8 with TRBJ1-6, with D perhaps matching TRBD1 (5 bases). This CDR3 contains 14 residues. Trimming took 1 base from V and 8 from J, leaving 9 bases between them. Germline values: CDR1 SGHVS, CDR2 FQNEAQ. CDR3 in amino acids: CASSLDRFYSPLHF. DNA of the CDR3: TGTGCCAGCAGCTTAGACAGGTTTTATTCACCCCTCCACTTT.

This clone occurred a few times. The gene calls are TRBV19 and TRBJ1-5; D unresolved. The CDR3 sequence is 12 residues long. CDR1 is LNHDA, CDR2 SQIVND, per germline (reference sequence). V lost 3 bases to trimming and J lost 10 bases, with 10 bases between them. The CDR3 DNA is TGTGCCAGTAGTATTCTTTGGCAACCCCAGCATTTT. Amino acid sequence: CASSILWQPQHF. Using reference TRBV19 and TRBJ1-5 for the parts outside the CDR3, the full variable domain is DGGITQSPKYLFRKEGQNVTLSCEQNLNHDAMYWYRQDPGQGLRLIYYSQIVNDFQKGDIAEGYSVSREKKESFPLTVTSAQKNPTAFYLCASSILWQPQHFGDGTRLSIL.

Written as DNA, the CDR3 is TGTGCCAGCAGAGGGACAGGGGTCATGAACACTGAAGCTTTCTTT. This codes for CASRGTGVMNTEAFF. The chain carries TRBV7-9 and TRBJ1-1; TRBD1 agrees at 10 bases. There are 15 residues in the CDR3. Trimming took 6 bases from V and 0 from J; bases not matched to a gene: 4. In germline, CDR1 is SEHNR, CDR2 FQNEAQ (reference sequence).

V is TRBV6-5 and J is TRBJ1-3, with 10 bases fitting TRBD1. V gave up 2 bases and J gave up 2 bases; unmatched junction bases: 3. CDR1 is MNHEY and CDR2 is SVGAGI in the germline V gene. CDR3 length: 16 residues. As DNA, the CDR3 is TGTGCCAGCAGTTACACAGGGACAGGGGCTGGAAACACCATATATTTT. It codes for CASSYTGTGAGNTIYF.

Regarding this clone: An end of the junction does not agree with germline; a read error may underlie this. The chain is built from TRBV2 and TRBJ2-2, with D tentatively TRBD2 (5 bases). Germline V gives CDR1 SNHLY, CDR2 FYNNEI. The CDR3 covers 16 residues. The CDR3 loop is CASSEGPGENTGELFF. The CDR3 region has the DNA TGTGCCAGCAGCGAAGGACCCGGGGAGAACACCGGGGAGCTGTTTTTT.

The chain uses TRBV3-1 (or the pseudogene TRBV3-2) and TRBJ2-2; D unresolved. V gave up 1 base and J gave up 2 bases, with 11 bases separating them. Per the germline V gene, CDR1 is LGHDT and CDR2 is YNNKEL (reference sequence). The CDR3 consists of 16 residues. CDR3 residues: CASSQVSPLNTGELFF. CDR3 DNA sequence: TGTGCCAGCAGCCAAGTTAGTCCATTAAACACCGGGGAGCTGTTTTTT.

The chain links TRBV29-1 to TRBJ2-3, with D tentatively TRBD1 (6 bases). This CDR3 contains 14 residues. V lost 6 bases, J lost 4 bases, and 17 bases lay in between. Germline V lookup: CDR1 SQVTM, CDR2 ANQGSEA. The CDR3 loop reads CSVRDTLVPDTQYF. The CDR3 DNA follows: TGCAGCGTACGGGACACCTTAGTTCCAGATACGCAGTATTTT.

Points on this clone: A read error may produce the germline difference seen at one junction end. The chain links TRBV2 to TRBJ1-2; 9 bases agree with TRBD1. The germline CDR1 and CDR2 sequences are SNHLY and FYNNEI. CDR3 size: 15 residues. The CDR3 nucleotides are TGTGCCGGCAGGGACAGGGTGAGGTTGGACTATGGCTACACCTTC. Its translation is CAGRDRVRLDYGYTF.

The chain combines TRBV15 with TRBJ1-1; D call uncertain. Trimming shortened V by 3 bases and J by 0 bases, and 14 bases separated the two germline ends. This CDR3 has 16 amino acids. CDR1 LNHNV and CDR2 YYDKDF come from the germline V gene (reference sequence). The CDR3 loop is CATSRAGFRLNTEAFF. The CDR3 region has the DNA TGTGCCACCAGCAGGGCGGGGTTCAGGTTGAACACTGAAGCTTTCTTT. Filled out from reference TRBV15 and TRBJ1-1, the complete variable domain reads DAMVIQNPRYQVTQFGKPVTLSCSQTLNHNVMYWYQQKSSQAPKLLFHYYDKDFNNEADTPDNFQSRRPNTSFCFLDIRSPGLGDTAMYLCATSRAGFRLNTEAFFGQGTRLTVV.

V and J are TRBV10-1 and TRBJ1-4; D is ambiguous. The V end lost 3 bases, the J end lost 0 bases, and 5 bases lay between the germline ends. Germline V gene lookup returns CDR1 WNHNN and CDR2 SYGVQD (reference sequence). This CDR3 has 14 amino acids. CDR3 DNA sequence: TGCGCCAGCAGTGACGGTGCAACTAATGAAAAACTGTTTTTT. It yields the protein CASSDGATNEKLFF.

CDR3 DNA: TGTGCCAGCAGTGACTGGGTGGGACTAGCGACCAATGAGCAGTTCTTC. It specifies CASSDWVGLATNEQFF. This sequence joins TRBV6-4 and TRBJ2-1; 10 positions agree with TRBD2. Germline V gene lookup returns CDR1 MRHNA and CDR2 SNTAGT. After removal of 1 base from V and 6 bases from J, the junction contained 6 bases not matched to a gene. CDR3 length equals 16 residues.

This clone was seen a few times. The J gene is TRBJ2-7, the V gene TRBV5-1; perhaps TRBD1 as D (5 bases). The ends were cut back, 0 bases at V and 2 bases at J, with 24 bases in the middle. The germline gives CDR1 SGHRS, CDR2 YFSETQ. The CDR3 has 19 residues. The CDR3 reads CASSLGDQGRVSVPYEQYF. The CDR3 region has the DNA TGCGCCAGCAGCTTGGGAGATCAGGGAAGGGTATCAGTCCCCTACGAGCAGTACTTC.

This chain joins TRBV27 and TRBJ2-2, with 12 nucleotides matching TRBD2. Trimming took 2 bases from V and 12 from J; bases not matched to a gene: 7. The germline V gene encodes CDR1 MNHEY and CDR2 SMNVEV (reference sequence). The CDR3 is made up of 15 amino acids. The CDR3 region is CASSLMATSGGQLFF. The CDR3 DNA reads TGTGCCAGCAGTTTAATGGCGACTAGCGGGGGTCAGCTGTTTTTT.

This clone appeared a few times. This chain joins TRBV10-3 and TRBJ2-7, with 7 nucleotides matching TRBD1. The V and J ends lost 7 bases and 1 base, in that order; junction bases with no gene match: 4. The CDR3 runs to 13 residues. Germline CDR1 and CDR2: ENHRY and SYGVKD. The CDR3 nucleotides read TGTGCCATCACGGACAGGAGTTCCTACGAGCAGTACTTC. Translation gives CAITDRSSYEQYF.

The rearrangement joins TRBV7-9 to TRBJ2-3; maybe TRBD2 (5 bases). Trimming shortened V by 4 bases and J by 10 bases, and 12 bases separated the two germline ends. Per germline, CDR1 SEHNR and CDR2 FQNEAQ (reference sequence). This CDR3 spans 12 amino acids. CDR3 coding DNA: TGTGCCAGCAGCTCAGAGGGCGAGGCGCAGTATTTT. Translating gives CASSSEGEAQYF.